This T cell receptor (beta chain) was documented in a study of cytomegalovirus exposure and HLA in healthy donors listed by TCRdb under 2017. Looking at the study overall: According to an earlier analysis of a few hundred of the donors, some 170 million T cells yielded roughly 110 million unique TCR beta sequences and roughly 280 Gb of sequence data. Approximately 310 gigabases of sequencing data and tens of millions of unique TCR sequences were included in an early release covering under 650 HLA-typed donors. Among the roughly 370 genotyped donors, roughly 80% belonged to the genetic ancestry cluster associated with self-reported Caucasian donors. The study aimed to test whether signatures of past pathogen exposure could be identified by cataloging public T cell receptors. Using immunosequencing, the study profiled T cell repertoires from some 670 subjects and related those repertoires to cytomegalovirus serostatus. In addition to the first cohort of around 670 subjects, a separate validation cohort of 130 or so different subjects was used. The study combined high-throughput TCR immunosequencing, statistical association of individual TCRs with disease status, and machine learning to predict cytomegalovirus infection status. A later analysis re-analyzed previously published TCR beta repertoires from roughly 600 donors and added high-resolution HLA genotyping to study TCR occurrence patterns. Rather than drawing on any new phenotypic data, the later analysis identified candidate immune exposures from TCR beta sequences and the way those sequences occurred across donors. An earlier analysis of 587 of the donors applied high-throughput TCR beta sequencing to assess whether each TCR beta V gene segment acted as functional or pseudogenic. Donor age, sex, ethnicity and CMV serostatus were collected together with the repertoire data. A later genetic analysis took genome-wide SNP genotypes for about 55% of the roughly 700 donors and used that subset as a discovery cohort. Every discovery cohort repertoire had been produced on one sequencing platform. HLA typing included class I and class II loci at four-digit resolution. The number of typed donors differed by locus: roughly 620-640 for A, B, C, DRB1 and DQB1; some 500 for DQA1; around 580 for DPA1; and around 490 for DPB1. Roughly 5 DR-DQ haplotypes were handled as single units for association and clustering, since linkage in the cohort was strong. Among about 410 genotyped donors of the cohort, an average of approximately 240,000 unique TCR beta nucleotide sequences was sequenced per donor, of which about 19% were non-productive. What the research found in general, with its limitations: Roughly uniform sequencing depth across donors was assumed in presence/absence analyses, although this assumption may not hold. Some IMGT-functional V segments, including TRBV6-2 and TRBV6-3, could not be distinguished by the 87-base-pair reads and were therefore excluded. For the cohort, immune exposure information was limited to CMV serostatus. Linkage disequilibrium might explain the correlated functional status among segregating V segments, but an unknown experimental factor could not be excluded. The study gave a list of under 200 TCR beta chains associated with cytomegalovirus. Only TCR beta chains were sequenced in this cohort, and the absence of alpha or paired-chain data limited detectable features. Most CMV-associated TCR beta chains appeared to be HLA-restricted in a later analysis, and the HLA associations seemed to be driven largely by CMV exposure. Across donors, most TCR sequences were observed very rarely, whereas some public TCRs were present in many individuals. The classifier was reported to diagnose cytomegalovirus status with high specificity and sensitivity in both the original cohort and the validation cohort. At a false discovery rate of 0.05, a later analysis linked 16,951 TCR beta sequences to specific HLA alleles. Because some donors lacked HLA typing at each locus, the association tests relied only on the typed subset. When HLA alleles, especially DR and DQ, strongly co-occurred, attributing TCR associations to individual alleles was difficult. According to a later analysis, parvovirus B19, influenza, CMV and Epstein-Barr virus appeared linked to several top co-occurrence clusters. In an earlier analysis of 587 of the donors, most TCR beta V segments were observed in productive rearrangements about 87% or about 30% of the time, broadly matching IMGT annotations. The authors suggested that the approach could potentially be extended to other disease states and immunological phenotypes. Because counts were too low, approximately 18 rarely observed V segments, including chromosome 9 orphons, were excluded from the earlier analysis of some 540 of the donors. A further reported finding was that TCR beta sequences accurately predicted the HLA-A and HLA-B alleles for most subjects in the first cohort. According to a later genetic analysis, donors in an Asian-associated ancestry cluster had fewer N-insertions in productive TCRs than the approximately 630-donor mean. Three of the identified cytomegalovirus-associated TCR beta chains were confirmed in vitro to be specific for cytomegalovirus antigens. In a later analysis, HLA-associated TCR beta chains showed more clonal expansion and lower generation probabilities than non-associated chains that were equally common. A later analysis found that TCR association rates varied across HLA loci, with DRB1 alleles showing the most associated TCRs and HLA-C alleles the fewest. An association between a missense DCLRE1C variant and V-gene and J-gene trimming of TCR beta chains was found in a later genetic analysis and replicated in an independent cohort. The sequencing pipeline was judged likely to have produced a cluster of highly shared sequence variants as a technical artifact.

A remark on this clone: No cognate antigen has been identified for it. Within one base of it there is no much larger clone, and no base qualities were kept.

Library generation was performed with the immunoSEQ multiplex PCR assay. A mixture of 60 forward primers for TCR Vbeta segments and 13 reverse primers for TCR Jbeta segments was used in the multiplex PCR. Amplification of the CDR3 region of rearranged TCR beta genes was performed with a multiplex PCR assay on genomic DNA. The amplified TCR beta libraries were sequenced on the Illumina HiSeq System as 87-base-pair reads. Regarding the original processing steps: Across the 500 to 700 repertoires, a later analysis counted about 81 million unique TCR beta chains, roughly 11 million of which were shared by at least two donors. Raw reads were error-corrected and collapsed into unique sequences by a nearest-neighbor algorithm in which closely related sequences were merged to remove PCR and sequencing errors. V, D and J gene segments were assigned by aligning CDR3 sequences to IMGT reference sequences. For a sequence to be retained, a match of at least six nucleotides to both a V gene segment and a J gene segment was required. Rearrangements were classified as productive when the CDR3 lacked stop codons and remained in frame with V and J, and all other rearrangements were classified as non-productive. CDR3 was defined according to IMGT convention as the region running from the second conserved V-encoded cysteine to the conserved J-encoded phenylalanine. The earlier analysis of some 540 of the donors excluded any sequence lacking an unambiguous match to a single V gene segment. In an earlier analysis of about 590 of the donors, a V segment was called functional when productive rearrangements were above 56.7%, and segregating when the standard deviation between donors exceeded 5%. To diagnose cytomegalovirus status from the catalog of TCR beta chain sequences, a statistical classification framework was built. A later analysis assigned V and J genes by comparing TCR nucleotide sequences with IMGT/GENE-DB human TR gene sequences. In a later analysis, CDR3 sequences and most-parsimonious VDJ recombination scenarios were assigned using the TCRdist pipeline. In a later analysis, every TCR beta chain was defined by the combination of its CDR3 amino acid sequence and its V-gene family, and reads without a unique V-gene family were dropped. In a later analysis, fewer than 600 highly shared, low-generation-probability nucleotide sequences were removed to address suspected cross-contamination and a sequencing artifact. For each public chain, a later analysis derived a clonal expansion index from normalized ranks of inferred template counts within each repertoire. Generation probabilities in a later analysis came from a VDJ recombination model fitted to out-of-frame rearrangements, and those results were checked against IGoR. In a later analysis, TCR-TCR, TCR-HLA and TCR-CMV co-occurrence was scored with hypergeometric tests, and a repertoire-size bias correction was applied to TCR pairs. To estimate false discovery rates, a later analysis permuted the HLA or CMV assignments 20 times. A later analysis grouped co-occurring TCRs with DBSCAN, adding TCRdist sequence similarity when clustering within HLA-allele-positive subsets. Co-occurrence clustering excluded repertoires with fewer than 30,000 or more than 120,000 public chains, plus five with anomalous nucleotide sharing. Not all clones reach the TCRdb copy of this immuneACCESS table, which keeps in-frame sequences only. Checked studies attribute under half of the gap to unresolved V genes and leave the rest unexplained. V, J and clone size derive from that table, while D and trimming were established from the DNA sequence. This sample comprises under 200,000 clones, 65% to 90% of them detected only once. The ten largest clones capture around 0.3% of the sample.

Deletion took 4 bases off V and 4 bases off J, with a span of 8 bases between the germline ends. The germline V gene (reference sequence) yields SGHKS for CDR1 and YYEKEE for CDR2. From the cysteine through the phenylalanine, the CDR3 covers 12 amino acids. The sequence is cut down to CDR3 DNA, 36 bases in frame from base 1. The cohort was made up of roughly 670 healthy bone marrow donors. At the time of sampling, all cohort members were nominally healthy, though unrecorded immune exposures were likely present. The donor tested CMV seronegative and was one of the 352 seronegative cohort members. Every donor gave a peripheral blood sample, and the peripheral blood mononuclear cells from that sample were used for TCR beta sequencing. The Qiagen DNeasy Blood Extraction Kit was used to extract genomic DNA from the blood cell samples.

The sample taken for sequencing was PBMCs. The rearrangement combines TRBV5-5 with TRBJ1-1, with TRBD1 perhaps the D gene, on 5 matching bases. The receptor was derived from a woman aged 30 to 39 in good health and CMV-seronegative. The CDR3 region reads CASSQGFTEAFF. In nucleotide form, the sequence is TGTGCCAGCAGCCAGGGTTTCACTGAAGCTTTCTTT. The entire variable domain, with the stretches around the CDR3 drawn from the reference TRBV5-5 and TRBJ1-1 proteins, is DAGVTQSPTHLIKTRGQQVTLRCSPISGHKSVSWYQQVLGQGPQFIFQYYEKEERGRGNFPDRFSARQFPNYSSELNVNALLLGDSALYLCASSQGFTEAFFGQGTRLTVV.